This T cell receptor beta chain emerged from a study of PD-1 blockade in classical Hodgkin lymphoma. The CDR3 has 15 amino acids. V lost 2 bases to trimming and J lost 7 bases, with 17 bases between them. Germline V CDR1 and CDR2: MNHEY, SVGAGI. All trial patients relapsed after autologous stem cell transplantation. General study points: Reports described newly diagnosed patients as having lower baseline TCR diversity than healthy donors. Complete responders started with a diversity level that resembled newly diagnosed patients at baseline. Still unresolved is the cause of the repertoire differences, which may be disease activity or prior therapy.

About this clone: As yet, its antigen is unknown.

The protocol was immunoSEQ multiplex PCR, while the TCRdb copy is restricted to in-frame clones and leaves out a portion. The sample lists 13,000 to 15,000 clones; around 82% were seen once. This specimen was peripheral blood mononuclear cells (PBMCs), taken before the second cycle of nivolumab. This receptor was obtained from a human donor with classical Hodgkin lymphoma. The chain recombines TRBV6-5 with TRBJ1-2; D unresolved. CDR3 region: CASSYQGRGGGGYTF. The CDR3 nucleotides read TGTGCCAGCAGTTACCAAGGACGGGGAGGTGGTGGCTACACCTTC.